This T cell receptor (beta chain) came from a study of CD8 T cells in Susac syndrome. Random-hexamer reverse transcription was applied to roughly 0.5 to 1 ug RNA. TCRdb processed the immunoSEQ multiplex PCR reads anew with MiXCR; each CDR3 protein has one entry. Of 150,000 to 200,000 distinct CDR3 sequences in the sample, roughly 94% are singletons; the top ten hold about 0.089%. Both CD4+ and CD8+ T cells were negatively isolated, and TEMRA cells underwent FACS enrichment. The clonotype comes from a human donor with multiple sclerosis. Sequencing was done on a sample of CD4+ T cells from PBMCs.

The CDR3 is CASSLTGGGTYEQYF. In DNA form, the CDR3 reads TGTGCCAGCAGCTTAACAGGGGGAGGGACCTACGAGCAGTACTTC. The chain recombines TRBV5-6 with TRBJ2-7; possible D gene TRBD1, 8 bases. CDR1 and CDR2 (germline): SGHDT, YYEEEE. Trimming removed 2 bases at V and 2 bases at J, with 14 bases between. The CDR3 contains 15 residues.